This TCR beta chain comes out of a study of CD8+ T cells in alopecia areata. Extracted RNA was reverse transcribed into cDNA, the sequencing template. Method: immunoSEQ multiplex PCR; TCRdb's copy keeps in-frame clones and lacks some. Observed in the sample are about 300,000 clones, none of them singletons. This clone showed up just a few times. Gene names are mouse gene names. The read gets to within 4 residues of the CDR3 end, and the germline J gene fills in the rest. The sorting of pooled cutaneous lymph node cells relied on CD4, CD8alpha, NKG2D, NKG2ACE and other markers. The length of the CDR3 is 14 residues. V was pared by 0 bases and J by 3 bases, with 7 bases between. The germline CDR1 and CDR2 sequences are NSQYPW and LRSPGD (reference sequence).

The clonotype originates from a C3H/HeJ mouse with alopecia areata. For the strain, the MHC haplotype given is H2-k. The sample taken for sequencing was CD4+ T cells sorted from a lymph node. The chain links TRBV1 to TRBJ2-5; D is undetermined. Incomplete CDR3 DNA: TGCACCTGCAGTGCAGATCTCAGACAAGAC. Its protein product is CTCSADLRQD. The full CDR3 is CTCSADLRQDTQYF.